These 9 T cell receptor beta chains were sequenced from one sample in a study of shared clonotypes between healthy human individuals. This table comes from immunoSEQ multiplex PCR, and its TCRdb copy is limited to in-frame clones, with some not included. Found here are 2 million to 3 million clones, roughly nine tenths of them singletons; the top ten hold roughly 0.14%. Sequenced sample: naive CD4+ T cells sorted from blood. Subset described: CD45RA+ positively selected. The receptors shown here come from a man aged 18 to 29 in good health.

The chain uses TRBV27 and TRBJ1-6, with a tentative D call TRBD1 (5 bases). With 4 bases removed from V and 7 bases from J, the gap between germline ends came to 17 bases. From germline, CDR1 is MNHEY and CDR2 SMNVEV (reference sequence). This CDR3 contains 16 residues. The CDR3: CASSSNRDRSNSPLHF. The CDR3 nucleotides are TGTGCCAGCAGTTCAAACCGGGACCGCAGCAATTCACCCCTCCACTTT.

V is TRBV5-1 and J is TRBJ2-1; 8 positions match TRBD1. Per germline, CDR1 SGHRS and CDR2 YFSETQ. This CDR3 spans 16 amino acids. The V and J ends lost 4 bases and 0 bases, in that order; junction bases with no gene match: 6. CDR3 nucleotide sequence: TGCGCCAGCAGCCCGGGACAGGTCCACTCCTACAATGAGCAGTTCTTC. Protein: CASSPGQVHSYNEQFF.

This chain connects TRBV4-3 to TRBJ2-7; TRBD1 matches 8 bases. Losses at the gene ends were 6 bases for V and 7 bases for J; bases not matched to a gene: 20. Germline CDR1 LGHNA, CDR2 YSLEER. The CDR3 consists of 17 residues. CDR3 loop: CASSPLEPGTGIGEQYF. As DNA, the CDR3 is TGCGCCAGCAGTCCCCTCGAGCCCGGGACAGGTATCGGGGAGCAGTACTTC.

The rearrangement links TRBV5-6 to TRBJ2-5, with D possibly matching TRBD2 (6 bases). V was cut by 6 bases and J by 5 bases, with 17 bases left in between. The CDR3 extends over 14 amino acids. Germline V CDR1 and CDR2: SGHDT, YYEEEE. CDR3 loop: CASTPGGFQETQYF. CDR3 in DNA: TGTGCCAGCACCCCTGGGGGGTTTCAGGAGACCCAGTACTTC. Supplemented by reference TRBV5-6 and TRBJ2-5, the full variable domain reads DAGVTQSPTHLIKTRGQQVTLRCSPKSGHDTVSWYQQALGQGPQFIFQYYEEEERQRGNFPDRFSGHQFPNYSSELNVNALLLGDSALYLCASTPGGFQETQYFGPGTRLLVL.

The chain joins TRBV19 to TRBJ1-5; TRBD1 agrees at 8 bases. Germline V gives CDR1 LNHDA, CDR2 SQIVND (reference sequence). After removal of 7 bases from V and 1 base from J, the junction contained 6 bases not matched to a gene. The CDR3 totals 15 residues. CDR3: CASIGQGTSNQPQHF. CDR3 DNA: TGTGCCAGTATTGGACAGGGAACGAGCAATCAGCCCCAGCATTTT.

The V call is TRBV7-9, the J call TRBJ2-3, with D perhaps TRBD1 or TRBD2 (6 bases each). This CDR3 has 15 amino acids. The V end was cut by 3 bases, the J end by 2 bases, with 12 bases between. Germline V gene sequence: CDR1 SEHNR, CDR2 FQNEAQ (reference sequence). The CDR3 loop is CASSLTGAPTDTQYF. For the CDR3, the DNA is TGTGCCAGCAGCTTGACGGGGGCCCCCACAGATACGCAGTATTTT. Filled out from reference TRBV7-9 and TRBJ2-3, the complete variable domain reads DTGVSQNPRHKITKRGQNVTFRCDPISEHNRLYWYRQTLGQGPEFLTYFQNEAQLEKSRLLSDRFSAERPKGSFSTLEIQRTEQGDSAMYLCASSLTGAPTDTQYFGPGTRLTVL.

The rearrangement uses TRBV30 and TRBJ1-4, with a weak D call TRBD1 (5 bases). The germline V gene has CDR1 GTSNPN and CDR2 SVGIG (reference sequence). The V end lost 3 bases, the J end lost 3 bases, and 14 bases lay between the germline ends. The length of the CDR3 is 15 residues. This CDR3 is CAWRGGSGANEKLFF. The CDR3 nucleotides are TGTGCCTGGAGGGGGGGTTCCGGAGCTAATGAAAAACTGTTTTTT.

To note about this clone: This sample includes further DNA sequences coding for the same CDR3. The V gene is TRBV5-6, the J gene TRBJ2-1; possibly TRBD2 for D (5 bases). This CDR3 has 15 residues. V lost 0 bases and J lost 3, with 10 bases in between. Germline V lookup: CDR1 SGHDT, CDR2 YYEEEE. The CDR3 region is CASSLAGGGYNEQFF. CDR3 nucleotides: TGTGCCAGCAGCTTGGCCGGAGGAGGCTACAATGAGCAGTTCTTC.

Concerning this clone itself: Different DNA sequences within this sample yield the same CDR3. The chain employs TRBV6-5 and TRBJ1-5; unclear D gene. V was shortened by 3 bases and J by 1 base, with 7 bases between the two germline ends. The CDR3 runs 14 residues. Germline V CDR1 and CDR2: MNHEY, SVGAGI. CDR3 in amino acids: CASSYRQSNQPQHF. In nucleotides, the CDR3 is TGTGCCAGCAGTTATCGTCAGAGCAATCAGCCCCAGCATTTT.